A single sample is the source of the 21 T cell receptor beta chains below, sequenced in a study of Graves' ophthalmopathy and Graves' hyperthyroidism. Amplified TCR beta CDR3 regions were obtained using RNA transcripts as template. Investigators did first-round RT-PCR with HTBI primers, then second-round multiplex PCR. MiXCR, run by TCRdb on the multiplex PCR reads, gives a single entry per CDR3 protein. The sample carries about 620,000 distinct CDR3 sequences, about a fifth recorded once. The sequencing input was peripheral blood. The receptors derive from a woman aged 18-29 years with stable Graves' hyperthyroidism. Some clones in this sample may be carry-over from other donors' samples.

At least ten counts were recorded for this clonotype. The rearrangement uses TRBV15 and TRBJ2-7; 9 bases agree with TRBD2. The germline CDR1 and CDR2 sequences are LNHNV and YYDKDF (reference sequence). Trimming cost V 0 bases and J 4 bases; bases outside gene matches: 4. This CDR3 is built from 15 residues. CDR3 DNA sequence: TGTGCCACCAGCAGAGACCTAGCGGGGAATTACGAGCAGTACTTC. Encoded protein: CATSRDLAGNYEQYF. The whole variable domain, remainder taken from reference TRBV15 and TRBJ2-7, is DAMVIQNPRYQVTQFGKPVTLSCSQTLNHNVMYWYQQKSSQAPKLLFHYYDKDFNNEADTPDNFQSRRPNTSFCFLDIRSPGLGDTAMYLCATSRDLAGNYEQYFGPGTRLTVT.

There are a few counts of this clonotype. The chain recombines TRBV7-9 with TRBJ2-7; possibly TRBD1 or TRBD2 for D (5 bases each). V shed 6 bases and J shed 6 bases, with 15 bases lying between them. The germline V gene encodes CDR1 SEHNR and CDR2 FQNEAQ (reference sequence). This CDR3 comprises 13 residues. The CDR3 region is CASRGENIVEQYF. The CDR3 nucleotides read TGTGCCAGCAGGGGGGAAAACATCGTCGAGCAGTACTTC.

This clonotype turned up a few times. The chain carries TRBV30 and TRBJ1-6; D is uncertain. Germline V CDR1 and CDR2: GTSNPN, SVGIG (reference sequence). The V end lost 4 bases, the J end lost 7 bases, and 11 bases lay between the germline ends. This CDR3 comprises 13 residues. The CDR3: CAWTGQQNSPLHF. The CDR3, as DNA: TGTGCCTGGACCGGGCAGCAGAATTCACCCCTCCACTTT.

Turning to this clonotype: This may be a read error, as it is one base from a much larger clone. The chain recombines TRBV12-3 or TRBV12-4 with TRBJ1-2, with 7 bases fitting TRBD1. V was pared by 4 bases and J by 10 bases, with 6 bases of the junction left unmatched. CDR3 size: 12 residues. The CDR3 sequence is CASSSTGFAYTF. The CDR3 coding sequence is TGTGCCAGCAGTTCGACAGGGTTTGCCTACACCTTC.

The chain carries TRBV13 and TRBJ2-2; the match to TRBD2 covers 8 bases. V lost 3 bases to trimming and J lost 5 bases; unmatched junction nucleotides: 8. This CDR3 is 16 amino acids long. Germline lookup yields CDR1 PRHDT and CDR2 FYEKMQ (reference sequence). The CDR3 sequence: CASSFLAGGETGELFF. The DNA of the CDR3 is TGTGCCAGCAGCTTTTTGGCGGGAGGAGAGACCGGGGAGCTGTTTTTT.

The chain combines TRBV28 with TRBJ1-5; D remains ambiguous. The V end was cut by 9 bases, the J end by 5 bases, with 20 bases between. Germline V gene lookup returns CDR1 MDHEN and CDR2 SYDVKM. This CDR3 has 15 residues. CDR3 coding DNA: TGTGCCAGTTCCTCCTACGGGGAGGGCTATCAGCCCCAGCATTTT. It specifies CASSSYGEGYQPQHF.

This chain links TRBV20-1 with TRBJ1-1; TRBD1 aligns across 11 bases. CDR1 is DFQATT and CDR2 is SNEGSKA in the germline V gene (reference sequence). After removal of 4 bases from V and 5 bases from J, the junction contained 9 bases not matched to a gene. CDR3 length equals 15 residues. The CDR3 DNA reads TGCAGTGCTACACTAACCGGACAGGGGGCGACTGAAGCTTTCTTT. It encodes CSATLTGQGATEAFF.

This clonotype occurred once. This chain joins TRBV29-1 and TRBJ1-1; tentatively, D is TRBD1 (5 bases). The CDR3 runs to 15 residues. Germline V lookup: CDR1 SQVTM, CDR2 ANQGSEA. V lost 3 bases and J 0 bases, leaving 14 bases between the germline ends. The CDR3 reads CSVEGGIKMNTEAFF. In DNA form, the CDR3 reads TGCAGCGTTGAGGGGGGGATTAAGATGAACACTGAAGCTTTCTTT.

This clonotype was observed at least ten times. The rearrangement links TRBV5-1 to TRBJ1-2; TRBD1 is a possible D gene (5 bases). The CDR3 spans 13 residues. Germline lookup yields CDR1 SGHRS and CDR2 YFSETQ. Trimming took 0 bases from V and 7 from J, leaving 10 bases between them. CDR3 DNA: TGCGCCAGCAGCTTGGGACAGTTTGGTGGCTACACCTTC. It translates to CASSLGQFGGYTF.

This clonotype appeared many times. This chain links TRBV10-3 with TRBJ2-7, with D tentatively TRBD2 (6 bases). The germline V gene has CDR1 ENHRY and CDR2 SYGVKD. V was pared by 5 bases and J by 4 bases, with 15 bases between. The CDR3 sequence is 14 residues long. CDR3 in amino acids: CAISLNRDFYEQYF. The CDR3 DNA reads TGTGCCATCAGTTTAAACCGGGACTTTTACGAGCAGTACTTC.

CDR3 nucleotides: TGCGCCAGCAGCCTCAGGGGCCCCAATCAGCCCCAGCATTTT. Translating it yields CASSLRGPNQPQHF. The chain couples TRBV4-1 to TRBJ1-5; D perhaps matches TRBD1 (6 bases). The CDR3 spans 14 residues. Trimming stripped 4 bases from V and 3 bases from J, with 10 bases between. The germline gives CDR1 MGHRA, CDR2 YSYEKL.

This clonotype was seen ten or more times. This chain uses TRBV29-1 with TRBJ1-1; D remains ambiguous. CDR3 size: 13 residues. Trimming left V 2 bases short and J 5 bases short, with 12 bases between. CDR1 is SQVTM, CDR2 ANQGSEA, per germline. The CDR3 loop is CSVELGSRTEAFF. In DNA form, the CDR3 reads TGCAGCGTTGAACTCGGGAGTCGGACTGAAGCTTTCTTT.

The genes are TRBV12-3 or TRBV12-4 and TRBJ2-7; a weak D match, TRBD1 (6 bases). Trimming left V 4 bases short and J 5 bases short, with 18 bases between. The CDR3 totals 15 residues. CDR3 coding DNA: TGTGCCAGCAGTTCAATCCTACAGGGACGGGACGAGCAGTACTTC. The encoded protein is CASSSILQGRDEQYF.

This clonotype was seen only a few times. The V gene is TRBV28, the J gene TRBJ1-5; tentative D call: TRBD1 (6 bases). CDR1 MDHEN and CDR2 SYDVKM come from the germline V gene. Trimming removed 4 bases at V and 4 bases at J, with 11 bases between. The CDR3 has 14 amino acids. The CDR3 DNA is TGTGCCAGCAGTTCCACGAGGGGGAATCAGCCCCAGCATTTT. Protein sequence: CASSSTRGNQPQHF.

This clonotype was counted at least ten times. The chain carries TRBV4-1 and TRBJ2-7; D remains ambiguous. CDR3 length equals 14 residues. Trimming removed 2 bases from V and 0 bases from J, with 8 bases in between. Germline assignment: CDR1 MGHRA and CDR2 YSYEKL. CDR3 nucleotides: TGCGCCAGCAGCCAATTTGGCACCTCCTACGAGCAGTACTTC. It is translated as CASSQFGTSYEQYF.

This clonotype was seen ten or more times. The genes are TRBV4-1 and TRBJ1-2; 7 bases map to TRBD1. The CDR3 is made up of 15 amino acids. Germline V lookup: CDR1 MGHRA, CDR2 YSYEKL. The trim removed 1 base at V and 4 bases at J, leaving 6 bases unmatched. The CDR3 nucleotides are TGCGCCAGCAGCCAAGCGAGGGGGCAGGCCTATGGCTACACCTTC. Protein sequence: CASSQARGQAYGYTF.

About this clonotype: The junction departs from germline at one end; a sequencing error may be responsible. The V gene is TRBV6-2 or TRBV6-3, the J gene TRBJ2-4; 9 bases agree with TRBD2. This CDR3 is 19 amino acids long. Per the germline V gene, CDR1 is MNHEY and CDR2 is SVGEGT. The CDR3: CAGSYSSRLADLTKNIQYF. DNA for the CDR3: TGTGCCGGCAGTTACTCGAGTAGACTAGCGGACCTTACCAAAAACATTCAGTACTTC.

The rearrangement joins TRBV30 to TRBJ2-7, with 7 bases identical to TRBD1. V shed 4 bases and J 2 bases; nucleotides not matched to a gene: 5. There are 13 residues in the CDR3. Per the germline V gene, CDR1 is GTSNPN and CDR2 is SVGIG (reference sequence). Written as DNA, the CDR3 is TGTGCCTGGACCGGGACAGCCACCTACGAGCAGTACTTC. This translates into CAWTGTATYEQYF. Looking up the rest from reference TRBV30 and TRBJ2-7 gives the full variable domain: SQTIHQWPATLVQPVGSPLSLECTVEGTSNPNLYWYRQAAGRGLQLLFYSVGIGQISSEVPQNLSASRPQDRQFILSSKKLLLSDSGFYLCAWTGTATYEQYFGPGTRLTVT.

This clonotype was picked up many times. The chain joins TRBV7-8 to TRBJ1-2; TRBD1 aligns across 12 bases. The junction had 6 bases not matched to a gene; V was cut back by 5 bases and J by 8 bases. The CDR3 contains 14 residues. CDR1 is SGHVS, CDR2 FQNEAQ, per germline. For the CDR3, the DNA is TGTGCCAGCAGCCCGGGACAGGGGGCTCGAGGCTACACCTTC. This sequence encodes CASSPGQGARGYTF.

This clonotype came up many times. CDR3 protein: CATVWTSGRETQYF. In DNA form, the CDR3 reads TGTGCCACCGTTTGGACTAGCGGGAGGGAGACCCAGTACTTC. The chain uses TRBV6-1 and TRBJ2-5; 14 bases align to TRBD2. V was pared by 10 bases and J by 5 bases, with 6 bases of the junction left unmatched. Germline-derived CDR1 and CDR2 are MNHNS and SASEGT. This CDR3 spans 14 amino acids.

The chain combines TRBV6-1 with TRBJ1-5, with TRBD1 identical over 9 bases. V lost 8 bases and J lost 9; bases outside the gene matches: 14. The CDR3 length is 15 residues. Looked up from germline, CDR1 is MNHNS and CDR2 is SASEGT. Here the CDR3 DNA reads TGTGCCAGCGATGTATCCGCGGACAGGGGAGGGCCCCAGCATTTT. Translation gives CASDVSADRGGPQHF.